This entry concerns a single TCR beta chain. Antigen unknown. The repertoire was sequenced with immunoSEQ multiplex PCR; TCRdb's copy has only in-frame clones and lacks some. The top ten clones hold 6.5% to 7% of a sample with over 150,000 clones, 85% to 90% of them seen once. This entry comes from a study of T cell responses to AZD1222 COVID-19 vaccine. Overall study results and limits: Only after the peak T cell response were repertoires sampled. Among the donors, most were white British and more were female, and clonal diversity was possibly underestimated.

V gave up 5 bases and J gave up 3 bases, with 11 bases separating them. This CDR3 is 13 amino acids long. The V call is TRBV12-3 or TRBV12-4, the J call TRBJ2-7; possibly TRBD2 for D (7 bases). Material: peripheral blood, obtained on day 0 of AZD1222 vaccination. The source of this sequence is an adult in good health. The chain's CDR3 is CASSPGGRYEQYF. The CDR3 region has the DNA TGTGCCAGCAGTCCGGGGGGCCGCTACGAGCAGTACTTC.